What follows are 5 T cell receptor beta chains derived from one specimen sequenced in a study of shared clonotypes between healthy human individuals (dated by TCRdb to the early 2020s). Libraries came from the immunoSEQ multiplex PCR assay. TCRdb carries this immuneACCESS record with in-frame sequences only. Its versions omit some clonotypes, under half of them owing to an unresolved V gene in the studies checked, with the rest unexplained. For this sample there are about 1.1 million clones; approximately 78% appear just once. The leading ten clones occupy roughly 0.61% of the sample. Specimen: memory CD4+ T cells from PBMCs. Per the publication, the cell subset or site label means: CD45RA-negative fraction. The receptors derive from a man aged 18 to 29 in good health. Some clones in this sample may be carry-over from other donors' samples.

To note about this clone: This may be a read error, as it is one base from a much larger clone. The same CDR3 is also encoded by other DNA sequences in this sample. The V gene is TRBV9, the J gene TRBJ1-4; D is possibly TRBD1 (5 bases). CDR1 is SGDLS and CDR2 is YYNGEE in the germline V gene. V lost 1 base and J 0 bases, leaving 7 bases between the germline ends. The length of the CDR3 is 15 residues. CDR3 region: CASSVRGATNEKLFF. CDR3 nucleotide sequence: TGTGCCAGCAGCGTAAGGGGAGCAACTAATGAAAAACTGTTTTTT.

This chain uses TRBV11-2 with TRBJ2-1; 12 bases fit TRBD2. The CDR3 runs to 19 residues. Germline values: CDR1 SGHAT, CDR2 FQNNGV. Unmatched junction bases numbered 7, after V lost 1 base and J lost 0 bases. This chain's CDR3 is CASSLVLAGGPGSYNEQFF. The CDR3 DNA is TGTGCCAGCAGCTTAGTCCTAGCGGGAGGGCCGGGCTCCTACAATGAGCAGTTCTTC.

The chain uses TRBV6-1 and TRBJ2-5, with D tentatively TRBD1 (5 bases). The V end was cut by 8 bases, the J end by 5 bases, with 18 bases between. Germline CDR1 is MNHNS and CDR2 is SASEGT. The CDR3 has 14 residues. DNA for the CDR3: TGTGCCAGCGGGGCCGTGTCAGGGCGGGAGACCCAGTACTTC. Its protein is CASGAVSGRETQYF.

This chain joins TRBV7-2 and TRBJ2-7; D is unresolved. The CDR3 spans 14 residues. Germline CDR1 SGHTA, CDR2 FQGNSA. Trimming left V 1 base short and J 5 bases short, with 12 bases between. CDR3 region: CASSLDFKRNEQYF. CDR3 nucleotides: TGTGCCAGCAGCTTAGATTTTAAGAGGAACGAGCAGTACTTC.

The V call is TRBV7-9, the J call TRBJ1-1; unclear D gene. Germline CDR1 SEHNR, CDR2 FQNEAQ (reference sequence). V shed 10 bases and J shed 2 bases, with 14 bases lying between them. The CDR3 contains 13 residues. The CDR3 loop reads CATARQSNTEAFF. CDR3 in DNA: TGTGCCACCGCGAGGCAGTCCAACACTGAAGCTTTCTTT.